The 19 T cell receptor beta chains listed next were all sequenced from one sample in a study of a mutant IDH1 vaccine in newly diagnosed glioma. Sequencing was performed with immunoSEQ multiplex PCR; in TCRdb, only in-frame clones are kept and a portion is missing. Here the sample spans 40,000 to 55,000 clones, roughly 73% being singletons. No antigen is known for these receptors. Time point in this sample: week 5, during vaccination. Each vaccine dose was 300 ug of mutant IDH1 20-mer peptide, with topical imiquimod. The material was PBMCs, obtained from a glioma patient whose treatment included an IDH1 peptide vaccine. The origin of the receptors is a man aged 45 to 65 with glioma.

The chain employs TRBV4-1 and TRBJ2-6; D call uncertain. V lost 0 bases to trimming and J lost 1 base, with 13 bases between them. The CDR3 totals 18 residues. Per germline, CDR1 MGHRA and CDR2 YSYEKL. The CDR3 DNA follows: TGCGCCAGCAGCCAAGATACACCGATTGAGTCTGGGGCCAACGTCCTGACTTTC. Translating it yields CASSQDTPIESGANVLTF.

The chain employs TRBV28 and TRBJ2-2; no clear D gene. This CDR3 spans 14 amino acids. Looked up from germline, CDR1 is MDHEN and CDR2 is SYDVKM. Trimming left V 4 bases short and J 3 bases short, with 9 bases between. As DNA, the CDR3 is TGTGCCAGCAGTTGGTCAGGAGACACCGGGGAGCTGTTTTTT. It codes for CASSWSGDTGELFF.

For the CDR3, the DNA is TGTGCCAGCAGCACATACACCACAACTAATGAAAAACTGTTTTTT. Translating gives CASSTYTTTNEKLFF. J is TRBJ1-4 and V is TRBV7-9; no definite D call. V lost 5 bases to trimming and J lost 0 bases, with 10 bases between them. The germline V gene has CDR1 SEHNR and CDR2 FQNEAQ (reference sequence). The CDR3 loop spans 15 amino acids.

The genes are TRBV12-5 and TRBJ1-1; D may be TRBD1 (5 bases). Deletions cut 3 bases from V and 1 base from J, with 12 bases between. CDR3 length equals 15 residues. The V gene's germline CDR1 is LGHNT and CDR2 FRNRAP. The CDR3, as DNA: TGTGCTAGTGGTTTCCGAGAGGGACCGAACACTGAAGCTTTCTTT. The encoded protein is CASGFREGPNTEAFF. The full variable domain, with the rest looked up from reference TRBV12-5 and TRBJ1-1, is DARVTQTPRHKVTEMGQEVTMRCQPILGHNTVFWYRQTMMQGLELLAYFRNRAPLDDSGMPKDRFSAEMPDATLATLKIQPSEPRDSAVYFCASGFREGPNTEAFFGQGTRLTVV.

This clone was detected once. The chain has TRBV29-1 and TRBJ2-2; no clear D. The V end lost 6 bases, the J end lost 0 bases, and 11 bases lay between the germline ends. This CDR3 comprises 14 residues. Germline V gives CDR1 SQVTM, CDR2 ANQGSEA. In DNA form, the CDR3 reads TGCAGCGTCGGTCAGGTCGCGAACACCGGGGAGCTGTTTTTT. Protein sequence: CSVGQVANTGELFF.

V and J are TRBV19 and TRBJ1-2; D is possibly TRBD1 (5 bases). V was clipped by 0 bases and J by 5 bases, with 16 bases between them. The germline V gene encodes CDR1 LNHDA and CDR2 SQIVND (reference sequence). This CDR3 spans 16 amino acids. As DNA, the CDR3 is TGTGCCAGTAGTATAGAAGTTCGAGGGGTAGGATATGGCTACACCTTC. Its translation is CASSIEVRGVGYGYTF.

The V gene is TRBV7-2, the J gene TRBJ2-7; 9 bases map to TRBD1. CDR3 size: 15 residues. The germline V gene encodes CDR1 SGHTA and CDR2 FQGNSA. V shed 6 bases and J 3 bases; nucleotides not matched to a gene: 9. The CDR3 DNA is TGTGCCAGCAGAGTGGGACAGGGTAATTACTACGAGCAGTACTTC. This codes for CASRVGQGNYYEQYF.

Turning to this clone: This sample also contains other DNA sequences that code for the same CDR3. This chain connects TRBV7-6 to TRBJ2-3, with no clear D. Germline CDR1 is SGHVS and CDR2 is FNYEAQ. Trimming left V 5 bases short and J 5 bases short, with 8 bases between. The CDR3 covers 12 residues. In DNA, the CDR3 is TGTGCCAGCAGCCCTAGAGAAGATACGCAGTATTTT. Translation: CASSPREDTQYF. The variable domain in full, with the rest retrieved from reference TRBV7-6 and TRBJ2-3, is GAGVSQSPRYKVTKRGQDVALRCDPISGHVSLYWYRQALGQGPEFLTYFNYEAQQDKSGLPNDRFSAERPEGSISTLTIQRTEQRDSAMYRCASSPREDTQYFGPGTRLTVL.

The genes are TRBV27 and TRBJ2-3; 9 nucleotides line up with TRBD2. Germline loops: CDR1 MNHEY, CDR2 SMNVEV (reference sequence). J gave up 4 bases and V 6 bases, and 5 bases lay outside the gene matches. CDR3 length: 14 amino acids. CDR3 region: CASRERGDSDTQYF. In DNA, the CDR3 is TGTGCCAGCAGGGAGCGGGGGGATTCAGATACGCAGTATTTT.

This sequence joins TRBV5-1 and TRBJ2-3; 7 nucleotides agree with TRBD2. CDR1 SGHRS and CDR2 YFSETQ come from the germline V gene. V lost 4 bases, J lost 2 bases, and 7 bases stayed unmatched. This CDR3 comprises 15 residues. As DNA, the CDR3 is TGCGCCAGCAGCCCGGGGGGACTAACCACAGATACGCAGTATTTT. Encoded protein: CASSPGGLTTDTQYF.

This chain joins TRBV14 and TRBJ2-1; 7 bases are shared with TRBD1. CDR3 length: 12 amino acids. Germline V CDR1 and CDR2: SGHDN, FVKESK. Unmatched junction bases numbered 7, after V lost 3 bases and J lost 14 bases. CDR3 coding DNA: TGTGCCAGCAGCCACTCATGGGACAGTAAGTTCTTC. Encoded protein: CASSHSWDSKFF.

This clone was seen a single time. The V and J genes are TRBV6-1 and TRBJ2-3, with 10 nucleotides matching TRBD2. Unmatched junction bases numbered 5, after V lost 3 bases and J lost 2 bases. Germline V CDR1 and CDR2: MNHNS, SASEGT. The CDR3 sequence is 16 residues long. The CDR3 loop reads CASSDIAGGYTDTQYF. The CDR3 DNA reads TGTGCCAGCAGTGATATAGCGGGGGGCTACACAGATACGCAGTATTTT.

The chain couples TRBV6-5 to TRBJ1-5; a possible D gene is TRBD1 (5 bases). The germline V and J ends were trimmed by 8 bases and 4 bases, with 12 bases remaining between them. Germline CDR1 is MNHEY and CDR2 is SVGAGI. CDR3 length: 13 residues. CDR3 sequence reads: CASGDLRNQPQHF. CDR3 nucleotides: TGTGCCAGCGGGGACTTGAGGAATCAGCCCCAGCATTTT.

This chain connects TRBV19 to TRBJ2-2; 10 nucleotides match TRBD2. Germline trimming cut 9 bases from V and 1 base from J; bases unmatched to any gene: 2. The CDR3 contains 14 residues. CDR1 and CDR2 from the germline V gene are LNHDA and SQIVND (reference sequence). The CDR3 nucleotides are TGTGCCAGCCGACTAGCGGGGAACACCGGGGAGCTGTTTTTT. It specifies CASRLAGNTGELFF.

In regard to this clone: This may come from a read error, since a much larger clone is one base off. V usage is TRBV7-9 and J usage is TRBJ1-5; no clear D. Germline loops: CDR1 SEHNR, CDR2 FQNEAQ (reference sequence). Between the trimmed V and J ends, which lost 1 base and 4 bases, there was a span of 2 bases. This CDR3 is built from 12 residues. The CDR3 DNA follows: TGTGCCAGCAGCTTAGGAAATCAGCCCCAGCATTTT. Amino acids: CASSLGNQPQHF.

The CDR3 protein is CASSLGLNTEAFF. Written as DNA, the CDR3 is TGTGCCAGCAGCTTAGGCTTGAACACTGAAGCTTTCTTT. V gene TRBV13 combines with J gene TRBJ1-1; D not certain. Germline V gene lookup returns CDR1 PRHDT and CDR2 FYEKMQ (reference sequence). The ends were cut back, 0 bases at V and 0 bases at J, with 2 bases in the middle. This CDR3 region has 13 residues.

V is TRBV20-1 and J is TRBJ1-1; D gene uncertain. Germline V CDR1 and CDR2: DFQATT, SNEGSKA (reference sequence). V lost 6 bases and J lost 3, with 5 bases in between. The CDR3 extends over 10 amino acids. CDR3 DNA: TGCAGTGCCACGGACACTGAAGCTTTCTTT. Encoded protein: CSATDTEAFF.

The J gene is TRBJ2-2, the V gene TRBV20-1, with 7 bases identical to TRBD1. Germline assignment: CDR1 DFQATT and CDR2 SNEGSKA (reference sequence). This CDR3 spans 11 amino acids. Trimming at V came to 5 bases and at J to 13 bases, leaving 7 bases not matched to a gene. CDR3: CSASRGKGLFF. The CDR3 nucleotides are TGCAGTGCTTCCAGGGGGAAGGGGCTGTTTTTT.

This clone was recorded once. V gene TRBV21-1 combines with J gene TRBJ2-7; the table gives TRBD1 as D, unverified against the DNA. TRBV21-1 is listed as a pseudogene. This CDR3 region has 15 residues. CDR3 DNA: TGTGCCAGCAGCGGGGAACGGGACAACTCCTACGAGCAGTACTTC. It encodes CASSGERDNSYEQYF.